This T cell receptor beta chain was recovered during a study of vaccination effects on CD4 cells after COVID-19. Looking at the study overall: Post-vaccine draws lagged the second dose by a median of 72 days.

Method: immunoSEQ multiplex PCR; TCRdb's copy keeps in-frame clones and lacks some. In the table there are 70,000 to 95,000 clones, 60% to 80% of which are singletons. The CDR3 sequence is 13 residues long. Germline CDR1 reads KGHDR; CDR2 reads SFDVKD. V was trimmed by 4 bases and J by 7 bases, leaving 12 bases between them. Prior to sequencing, the ViraFEST assay stimulated PBMC with viral peptide pools, which expanded the antigen-specific CD4+ T cells. The culture ran for approximately 11 days before CD4+ T cells were isolated. Each participant received a vaccine that was either BNT162b2 or mRNA-1273, given as two doses. A word on this clone: Its antigen is undetermined.

The sequence derives from a human donor who received a COVID-19 vaccine. The V and J genes are TRBV24-1 and TRBJ2-5, with no clear D. The material was CD4+ T cells from PBMCs cultured with HCoV-OC43 spike peptides, obtained after COVID-19 vaccination. Specified subset: HCoV-OC43 spike overlapping peptide pool stimulation. The CDR3 DNA is TGTGCCACCAGTGAAGCTGATCTTGGGACCCAGTACTTC. This sequence encodes CATSEADLGTQYF.